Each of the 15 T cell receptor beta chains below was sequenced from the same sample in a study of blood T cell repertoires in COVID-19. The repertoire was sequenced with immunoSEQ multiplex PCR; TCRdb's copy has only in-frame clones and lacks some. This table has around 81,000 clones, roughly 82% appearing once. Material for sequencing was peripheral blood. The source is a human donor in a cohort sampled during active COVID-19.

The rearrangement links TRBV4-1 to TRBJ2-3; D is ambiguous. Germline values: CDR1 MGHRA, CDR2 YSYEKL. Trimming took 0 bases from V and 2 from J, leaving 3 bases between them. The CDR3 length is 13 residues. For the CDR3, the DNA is TGCGCCAGCAGCCAAGAAGCCACAGATACGCAGTATTTT. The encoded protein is CASSQEATDTQYF.

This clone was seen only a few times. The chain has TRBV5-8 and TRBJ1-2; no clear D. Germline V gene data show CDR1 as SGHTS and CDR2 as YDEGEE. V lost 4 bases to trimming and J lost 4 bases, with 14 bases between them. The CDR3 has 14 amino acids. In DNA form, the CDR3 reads TGTGCCAGCAGCCCATCCGGTTCACTCTATGGCTACACCTTC. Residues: CASSPSGSLYGYTF. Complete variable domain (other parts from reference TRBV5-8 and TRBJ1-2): EAGVTQSPTHLIKTRGQQATLRCSPISGHTSVYWYQQALGLGLQFLLWYDEGEERNRGNFPPRFSGRQFPNYSSELNVNALELEDSALYLCASSPSGSLYGYTFGSGTRLTVV.

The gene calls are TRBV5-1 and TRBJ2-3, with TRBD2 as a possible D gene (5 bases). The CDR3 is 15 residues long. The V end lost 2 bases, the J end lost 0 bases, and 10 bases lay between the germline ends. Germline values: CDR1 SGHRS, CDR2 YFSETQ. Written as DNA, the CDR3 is TGCGCCAGCAGCTTAGGAAAGCGGAGCACAGATACGCAGTATTTT. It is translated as CASSLGKRSTDTQYF.

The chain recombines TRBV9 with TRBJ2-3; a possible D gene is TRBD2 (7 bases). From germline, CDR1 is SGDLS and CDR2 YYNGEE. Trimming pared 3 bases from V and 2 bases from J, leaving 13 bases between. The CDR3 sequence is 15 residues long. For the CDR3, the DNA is TGTGCCAGCAGCGAAGCGGGACAAGTCACAGATACGCAGTATTTT. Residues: CASSEAGQVTDTQYF. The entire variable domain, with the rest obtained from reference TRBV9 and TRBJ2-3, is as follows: DSGVTQTPKHLITATGQRVTLRCSPRSGDLSVYWYQQSLDQGLQFLIQYYNGEERAKGNILERFSAQQFPDLHSELNLSSLELGDSALYFCASSEAGQVTDTQYFGPGTRLTVL.

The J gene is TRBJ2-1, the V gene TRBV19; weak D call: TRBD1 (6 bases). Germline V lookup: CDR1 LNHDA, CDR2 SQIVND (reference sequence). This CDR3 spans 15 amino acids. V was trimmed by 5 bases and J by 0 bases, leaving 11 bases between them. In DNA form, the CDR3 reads TGTGCCAGTAGTGCCGGGACATACTCCTACAATGAGCAGTTCTTC. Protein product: CASSAGTYSYNEQFF.

CDR3 in amino acids: CASSSGLAGGPEYF. In DNA, the CDR3 is TGTGCCAGCAGCTCGGGACTAGCGGGGGGGCCTGAGTACTTC. The V and J genes are TRBV7-2 and TRBJ2-5; 16 nucleotides agree with TRBD2. The germline V gene encodes CDR1 SGHTA and CDR2 FQGNSA. The CDR3 extends over 14 amino acids. Losses at the gene ends were 4 bases for V and 12 bases for J; bases not matched to a gene: 5.

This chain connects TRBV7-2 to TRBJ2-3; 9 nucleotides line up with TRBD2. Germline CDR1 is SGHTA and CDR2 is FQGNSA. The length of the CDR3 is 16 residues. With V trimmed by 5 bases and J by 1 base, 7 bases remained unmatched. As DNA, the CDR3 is TGTGCCAGCAGCCTGGGGCTAGCGGGACGCACAGATACGCAGTATTTT. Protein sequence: CASSLGLAGRTDTQYF.

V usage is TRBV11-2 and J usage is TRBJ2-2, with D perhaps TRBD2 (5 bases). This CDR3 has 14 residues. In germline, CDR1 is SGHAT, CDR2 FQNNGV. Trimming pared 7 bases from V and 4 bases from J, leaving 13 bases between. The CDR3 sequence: CASTVIAFTGELFF. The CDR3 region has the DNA TGTGCCAGCACGGTCATAGCGTTCACCGGGGAGCTGTTTTTT.

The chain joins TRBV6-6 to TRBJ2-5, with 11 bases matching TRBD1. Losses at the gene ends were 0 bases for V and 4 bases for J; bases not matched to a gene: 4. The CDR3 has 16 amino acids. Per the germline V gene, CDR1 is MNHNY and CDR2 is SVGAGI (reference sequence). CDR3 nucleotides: TGTGCCAGCAGTTACTCGGCCGGGACAGGGGGAGAGACCCAGTACTTC. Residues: CASSYSAGTGGETQYF.

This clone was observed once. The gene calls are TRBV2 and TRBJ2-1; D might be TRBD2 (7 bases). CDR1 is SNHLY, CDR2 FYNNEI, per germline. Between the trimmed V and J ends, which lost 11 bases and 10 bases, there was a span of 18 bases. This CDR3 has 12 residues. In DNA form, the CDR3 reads TGTGCCGGGGGGGCCAGCGGGGTCGAGCAGTTCTTC. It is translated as CAGGASGVEQFF. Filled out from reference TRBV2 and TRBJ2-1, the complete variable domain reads EPEVTQTPSHQVTQMGQEVILRCVPISNHLYFYWYRQILGQKVEFLVSFYNNEISEKSEIFDDQFSVERPDGSNFTLKIRSTKLEDSAMYFCAGGASGVEQFFGPGTRLTVL.

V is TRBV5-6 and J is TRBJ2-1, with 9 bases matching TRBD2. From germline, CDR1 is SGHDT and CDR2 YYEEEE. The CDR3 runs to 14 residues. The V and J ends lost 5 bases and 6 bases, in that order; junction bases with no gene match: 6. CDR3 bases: TGTGCCAGCAGGTCGGGACTAGCTTCCAATGAGCAGTTCTTC. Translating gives CASRSGLASNEQFF.

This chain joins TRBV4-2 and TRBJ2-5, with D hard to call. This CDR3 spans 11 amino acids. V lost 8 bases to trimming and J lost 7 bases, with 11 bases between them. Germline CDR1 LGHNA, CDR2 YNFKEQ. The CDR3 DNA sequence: TGTGCCAGCGCGACATCGGCGACCCAGTACTTC. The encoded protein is CASATSATQYF.

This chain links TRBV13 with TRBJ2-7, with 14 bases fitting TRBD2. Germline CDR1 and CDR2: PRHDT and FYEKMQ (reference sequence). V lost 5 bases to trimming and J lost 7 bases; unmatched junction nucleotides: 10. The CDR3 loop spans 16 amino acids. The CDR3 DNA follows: TGTGCCAGCAGCGACAGACTAGCGGGGGGGCCACAGGAGCAGTACTTC. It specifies CASSDRLAGGPQEQYF. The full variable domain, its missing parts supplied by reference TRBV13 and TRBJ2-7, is AAGVIQSPRHLIKEKRETATLKCYPIPRHDTVYWYQQGPGQDPQFLISFYEKMQSDKGSIPDRFSAQQFSDYHSELNMSSLELGDSALYFCASSDRLAGGPQEQYFGPGTRLTVT.

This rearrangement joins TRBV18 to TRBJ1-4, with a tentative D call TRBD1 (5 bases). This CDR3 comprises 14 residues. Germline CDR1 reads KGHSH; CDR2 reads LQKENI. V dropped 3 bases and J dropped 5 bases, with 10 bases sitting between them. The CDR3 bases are TGTGCCAGCTCACCTGACAGACAGAATGAAAAACTGTTTTTT. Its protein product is CASSPDRQNEKLFF.

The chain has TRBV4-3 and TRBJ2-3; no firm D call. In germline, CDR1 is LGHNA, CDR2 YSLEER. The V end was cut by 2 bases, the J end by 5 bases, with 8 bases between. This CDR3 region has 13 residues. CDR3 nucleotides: TGCGCCAGCAGCCAAAGACTCGTAGATACGCAGTATTTT. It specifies CASSQRLVDTQYF.